Below, 10 T cell receptor beta chains from the same sample are listed, as sequenced in a study of untreated major depressive disorder. The assay was immunoSEQ multiplex PCR, and TCRdb's table has in-frame clones only and misses some. There are some 20,000 clones in the sample; around 87% occur only once, and 5.1% lies in the top ten. The specimen sequenced was CD4+ T cells from PBMCs. The source of these receptors is a woman aged 30 to 39 in good health.

V and J are TRBV5-4 and TRBJ1-6; 7 bases align to TRBD1. Germline loops: CDR1 SGHNT, CDR2 YYREEE (reference sequence). J was trimmed by 7 bases and V by 6 bases; bases with no gene match: 16. CDR3 size: 17 residues. CDR3 sequence (DNA): TGTGCCAGCACGCCTTCCAGGTCCGGCAGGGGGAATTCACCCCTCCACTTT. It encodes CASTPSRSGRGNSPLHF.

The genes are TRBV4-3 and TRBJ1-3; perhaps TRBD1 as D (5 bases). Germline assignment: CDR1 LGHNA and CDR2 YSLEER. The CDR3 consists of 17 residues. Trimming removed 0 bases at V and 4 bases at J, with 16 bases between. DNA for the CDR3: TGCGCCAGCAGCCAAGACCCAATACGGGGGTACGGAAACACCATATATTTT. Amino acid sequence: CASSQDPIRGYGNTIYF.

The chain employs TRBV7-8 and TRBJ2-1; D might be TRBD2 (7 bases). Germline CDR1 SGHVS, CDR2 FQNEAQ. The V gene lost 1 base and the J gene lost 0 bases, with 16 bases spanning the gap. This CDR3 is built from 18 residues. This chain's CDR3 is CASSLEGRGRSSYNEQFF. CDR3 in DNA: TGTGCCAGCAGCTTAGAGGGGCGGGGGCGAAGCTCCTACAATGAGCAGTTCTTC.

This clone was picked up one time. The chain combines TRBV27 with TRBJ1-2, with 9 bases matching TRBD1. The V gene's germline CDR1 is MNHEY and CDR2 SMNVEV (reference sequence). This CDR3 region has 15 residues. Trimming took 5 bases from V and 4 from J; bases not matched to a gene: 8. CDR3 amino acids: CASSPRGQGAYGYTF. CDR3 DNA: TGTGCCAGCAGTCCAAGGGGACAGGGAGCCTATGGCTACACCTTC.

The chain recombines TRBV5-6 with TRBJ2-5; unclear D gene. Per germline, CDR1 SGHDT and CDR2 YYEEEE. V lost 0 bases, J lost 5 bases, and 8 bases lay in between. This CDR3 comprises 13 residues. The CDR3 here is CASSLDRQETQYF. As DNA, the CDR3 is TGTGCCAGCAGCTTGGATCGGCAGGAGACCCAGTACTTC.

This chain connects TRBV6-6 to TRBJ1-1; D unclear. The ends were cut back, 0 bases at V and 0 bases at J, with 11 bases in the middle. Germline lookup yields CDR1 MNHNY and CDR2 SVGAGI (reference sequence). This CDR3 has 16 amino acids. The CDR3 reads CASSYSMGLMNTEAFF. The DNA for the CDR3 is TGTGCCAGCAGTTACTCAATGGGGTTGATGAACACTGAAGCTTTCTTT.

The chain has TRBV18 and TRBJ2-1; no definite D call. The germline V gene encodes CDR1 KGHSH and CDR2 LQKENI. This CDR3 is built from 13 residues. The ends were cut back, 6 bases at V and 8 bases at J, with 14 bases in the middle. CDR3: CASSFFAADEQFF. CDR3 nucleotides: TGTGCCAGCTCTTTCTTTGCGGCAGATGAGCAGTTCTTC. Full variable domain (rest looked up from reference TRBV18 and TRBJ2-1): NAGVMQNPRHLVRRRGQEARLRCSPMKGHSHVYWYRQLPEEGLKFMVYLQKENIIDESGMPKERFSAEFPKEGPSILRIQQVVRGDSAAYFCASSFFAADEQFFGPGTRLTVL.

This chain links TRBV7-2 with TRBJ2-5; the match to TRBD2 covers 8 bases. The ends lost 1 base at V and 4 bases at J; junction bases unmatched: 8. The CDR3 length is 16 residues. Per the germline V gene, CDR1 is SGHTA and CDR2 is FQGNSA. In nucleotides, the CDR3 is TGTGCCAGCAGCTTAGGTTCGGGGGGGCAGCGAGAGACCCAGTACTTC. Translation gives CASSLGSGGQRETQYF.

V and J are TRBV11-2 and TRBJ2-5; TRBD1 aligns across 9 bases. The CDR3 has 15 amino acids. V was clipped by 1 base and J by 0 bases; unmatched bases: 0. Germline V CDR1 and CDR2: SGHAT, FQNNGV. Here the CDR3 DNA reads TGTGCCAGCAGCTTAGGGGACAGGGACCAAGAGACCCAGTACTTC. Translated, it gives CASSLGDRDQETQYF.

This clone was seen just once. The chain carries TRBV30 and TRBJ2-6; TRBD1 might be the D (5 bases). CDR1 GTSNPN and CDR2 SVGIG come from the germline V gene (reference sequence). The germline V and J ends were trimmed by 0 bases and 1 base, with 7 bases remaining between them. This CDR3 is 15 amino acids long. The CDR3 DNA follows: TGTGCCTGGAGTGTAGCAGGGTCTGGGGCCAACGTCCTGACTTTC. Translated: CAWSVAGSGANVLTF.